The next 2 T cell receptor beta chains were all read from a single sample in a study of blood T cell repertoires in COVID-19. The method was immunoSEQ multiplex PCR; TCRdb's version includes in-frame clones alone and lacks a portion of them. The repertoire holds 200,000 to 250,000 clones, with about 79% as singletons. The sequenced sample consisted of PBMCs or T cells enriched from blood (not recorded which). The source of these receptors is a woman in her 40s with acute COVID-19.

This chain uses TRBV25-1 with TRBJ1-1, with 10 positions matching TRBD1. V gave up 0 bases and J gave up 8 bases; unmatched junction bases: 6. Germline-derived CDR1 and CDR2 are MGHDK and SYGVNS. The CDR3 runs to 15 residues. The CDR3 DNA reads as TGTGCCAGCAGTGAATACCCGGACAGGGGGAGGGAAGCTTTCTTT. Translation: CASSEYPDRGREAFF.

The gene calls are TRBV28 and TRBJ2-3; D unresolved. CDR1 and CDR2 (germline): MDHEN, SYDVKM. V dropped 7 bases and J dropped 3 bases, with 17 bases sitting between them. There are 15 residues in the CDR3. The CDR3, as DNA: TGTGCCAGCACTTCGGTCCTAAAGCCTACAGATACGCAGTATTTT. This gives the protein CASTSVLKPTDTQYF.